These 28 T cell receptor beta chains share one sample of origin, sequenced in a study of cytomegalovirus exposure and HLA in healthy donors. With 60 Vbeta and 13 Jbeta primers, the PCR was carried out. Sequenced by immunoSEQ multiplex PCR; TCRdb stores in-frame clones only, minus some. There are some 99,000 clones in the sample; 81% occur only once, and 2.2% lies in the top ten. Sequencing was performed on PBMCs. These receptors were collected from a woman in her 30s in good health and CMV-seronegative.

This chain joins TRBV27 and TRBJ2-4, with 12 bases lining up with TRBD1. CDR1 is MNHEY and CDR2 is SMNVEV in the germline V gene (reference sequence). The ends lost 3 bases at V and 1 base at J; junction bases unmatched: 16. The CDR3 is 21 amino acids. In DNA form, the CDR3 reads TGTGCCAGCAGTTTCCCCTCTCTCCGGGACAGGGGGCGCTGGGCCAAAAACATTCAGTACTTC. Translating it yields CASSFPSLRDRGRWAKNIQYF.

This sequence joins TRBV6-5 and TRBJ2-5; no definite D call. This CDR3 has 10 residues. Germline loops: CDR1 MNHEY, CDR2 SVGAGI. Trimming took off 8 bases at V and 5 bases at J, with 6 bases between the two ends. CDR3 protein: CASGRETQYF. In DNA, the CDR3 is TGTGCCAGCGGCAGGGAGACCCAGTACTTC.

The chain combines TRBV27 with TRBJ2-1; 11 bases fit TRBD2. The CDR3 spans 16 residues. Germline CDR1 reads MNHEY; CDR2 reads SMNVEV (reference sequence). V trimming: 5 bases; J trimming: 4 bases; junction bases outside the gene matches: 7. CDR3 DNA: TGTGCCAGCAGTCGACTAGCGGGGACAGTTTACAATGAGCAGTTCTTC. It codes for CASSRLAGTVYNEQFF.

The chain joins TRBV4-3 to TRBJ2-2; D possibly corresponds to TRBD2 (6 bases). Trimming removed 0 bases at V and 5 bases at J, with 7 bases between. Germline CDR1 reads LGHNA; CDR2 reads YSLEER. This CDR3 region has 14 residues. CDR3 amino acids: CASSQDRGTGELFF. The CDR3, as DNA: TGCGCCAGCAGCCAAGATCGGGGGACCGGGGAGCTGTTTTTT.

The rearrangement links TRBV10-1 to TRBJ2-5, with TRBD2 identical over 9 bases. The germline gives CDR1 WNHNN, CDR2 SYGVQD (reference sequence). The CDR3 totals 15 residues. V was clipped by 10 bases and J by 2 bases; unmatched bases: 11. CDR3 in DNA: TGCGCCACCTCTATTGGAAGCGGGAGGCAAGAGACCCAGTACTTC. As protein: CATSIGSGRQETQYF.

This clone has just one count. The chain joins TRBV6-1 to TRBJ1-6; 7 positions agree with TRBD1. The CDR3 runs to 15 residues. CDR1 and CDR2 from the germline V gene are MNHNS and SASEGT. V shed 0 bases, J shed 4 bases, and the junction held 0 bases outside the gene matches. The CDR3 DNA reads TGTGCCAGCAGTGAAGCGGGACAGTATAATTCACCCCTCCACTTT. Amino acid sequence: CASSEAGQYNSPLHF.

The chain has TRBV19 and TRBJ2-7; D is possibly TRBD2 (5 bases). The CDR3 loop spans 15 amino acids. V lost 1 base and J 2 bases, leaving 12 bases between the germline ends. Germline CDR1 and CDR2: LNHDA and SQIVND (reference sequence). The CDR3 sequence: CASSIGRSGPYEQYF. In nucleotides, the CDR3 is TGTGCCAGTAGTATAGGGCGCAGCGGCCCCTACGAGCAGTACTTC.

Here the CDR3 reads CASSEGTSASTYNEQFF. The DNA for the CDR3 is TGCGCCAGCAGCGAAGGGACTAGCGCGAGCACTTACAATGAGCAGTTCTTC. The chain carries TRBV5-1 and TRBJ2-1; 10 nucleotides agree with TRBD2. The CDR3 totals 17 residues. Germline V gene data show CDR1 as SGHRS and CDR2 as YFSETQ. V trimming: 4 bases; J trimming: 4 bases; junction bases outside the gene matches: 11.

Worth noting for this clone: A read error may produce the germline difference seen at one junction end. This chain joins TRBV7-7 and TRBJ2-5, with 13 bases that match TRBD2. Per the germline V gene, CDR1 is SSHAT and CDR2 is FNYEAQ (reference sequence). The CDR3 is made up of 16 amino acids. The CDR3 sequence is CASSKLAGGSQETQYF. The DNA of the CDR3 is TGTGCTAGCAGCAAACTAGCGGGAGGGTCCCAAGAGACCCAGTACTTC.

This chain connects TRBV27 to TRBJ2-7, with D possibly being TRBD1 (6 bases). Germline V gives CDR1 MNHEY, CDR2 SMNVEV (reference sequence). The CDR3 extends over 13 amino acids. Between the trimmed V and J ends, which lost 6 bases and 1 base, there was a span of 10 bases. CDR3 nucleotide sequence: TGTGCCAGCAGCTCCGGACAGTCCTACGAGCAGTACTTC. This sequence encodes CASSSGQSYEQYF.

The chain uses TRBV19 and TRBJ2-2; TRBD2 aligns across 10 bases. The length of the CDR3 is 14 residues. V gave up 5 bases and J gave up 9 bases; unmatched junction bases: 6. CDR1 and CDR2 from the germline V gene are LNHDA and SQIVND (reference sequence). CDR3 DNA: TGTGCCAGTAGTTCTCAGGGACTAGCGAGGGAGCTGTTTTTT. Its translation: CASSSQGLARELFF.

This rearrangement joins TRBV5-1 to TRBJ2-2, with a tentative D call TRBD1 (6 bases). Germline CDR1 reads SGHRS; CDR2 reads YFSETQ. The CDR3 is 15 residues long. The ends were cut back, 6 bases at V and 0 bases at J, with 12 bases in the middle. The CDR3 nucleotides are TGCGCCAGCATGCCCCACAGGGCGAACACCGGGGAGCTGTTTTTT. Translation gives CASMPHRANTGELFF.

The chain recombines TRBV27 with TRBJ2-1, with D possibly being TRBD2 (5 bases). V gave up 7 bases and J gave up 13 bases, with 17 bases separating them. Looked up from germline, CDR1 is MNHEY and CDR2 is SMNVEV (reference sequence). This CDR3 has 12 amino acids. This chain's CDR3 is CASIPAWGEQFF. CDR3 nucleotides: TGTGCCAGCATCCCGGCGTGGGGAGAACAGTTCTTC.

This clone appeared a single time. V gene TRBV6-1 combines with J gene TRBJ2-1; 14 bases are shared with TRBD2. V was clipped by 3 bases and J by 10 bases; unmatched bases: 11. Germline loops: CDR1 MNHNS, CDR2 SASEGT. The CDR3 is made up of 17 amino acids. CDR3 nucleotides: TGTGCCAGCAGTGACCTCACCGGGACTAGCGGGAGAGGGGAGCAGTTCTTC. As protein: CASSDLTGTSGRGEQFF.

The sample holds one count of this clone. The CDR3 DNA reads as TGTGCCAGCAGTTTAACTGCGGATGCTTACAATGAGCAGTTCTTC. The encoded protein is CASSLTADAYNEQFF. The chain combines TRBV28 with TRBJ2-1; D unresolved. V was pared by 2 bases and J by 4 bases, with 12 bases between. Germline assignment: CDR1 MDHEN and CDR2 SYDVKM. The CDR3 has 15 residues.

This clone appeared a single time. The chain is built from TRBV7-9 and TRBJ1-3; a weak D match, TRBD1 (6 bases). V dropped 2 bases and J dropped 0 bases, with 11 bases sitting between them. Germline values: CDR1 SEHNR, CDR2 FQNEAQ (reference sequence). The length of the CDR3 is 16 residues. For the CDR3, the DNA is TGTGCCAGCAGCTTAACACAGGGTAGCTCTGGAAACACCATATATTTT. The encoded protein is CASSLTQGSSGNTIYF. The variable domain in full, completed from reference TRBV7-9 and TRBJ1-3, reads DTGVSQNPRHKITKRGQNVTFRCDPISEHNRLYWYRQTLGQGPEFLTYFQNEAQLEKSRLLSDRFSAERPKGSFSTLEIQRTEQGDSAMYLCASSLTQGSSGNTIYFGEGSWLTVV.

This rearrangement joins TRBV18 to TRBJ1-5; D may be TRBD1 (5 bases). Germline V gene data show CDR1 as KGHSH and CDR2 as LQKENI. V shed 3 bases and J shed 0 bases, with 12 bases lying between them. CDR3 size: 16 residues. CDR3: CASSPDGDYSNQPQHF. CDR3 DNA: TGTGCCAGCTCACCGGACGGGGACTATAGCAATCAGCCCCAGCATTTT.

The gene calls are TRBV9 and TRBJ1-2, with no clear D. V was trimmed by 4 bases and J by 0 bases, leaving 10 bases between them. The CDR3 covers 14 residues. The germline gives CDR1 SGDLS, CDR2 YYNGEE. The CDR3 region is CASSPELTNYGYTF. The CDR3, as DNA: TGTGCCAGCAGCCCTGAACTTACTAACTATGGCTACACCTTC.

V gene TRBV14 combines with J gene TRBJ2-1, with D perhaps TRBD2 (6 bases). The CDR3 spans 15 residues. Trimming removed 7 bases from V and 0 bases from J, with 13 bases in between. Per the germline V gene, CDR1 is SGHDN and CDR2 is FVKESK. The CDR3 bases are TGTGCCAGCACCGACCGACTAGGCTCCTACAATGAGCAGTTCTTC. It codes for CASTDRLGSYNEQFF.

V usage is TRBV5-1 and J usage is TRBJ2-3; the D gene is possibly TRBD2 (6 bases). The CDR3 has 15 amino acids. V was cut by 0 bases and J by 3 bases, with 11 bases left in between. Germline V gene sequence: CDR1 SGHRS, CDR2 YFSETQ. This CDR3 reads CASSLDGGWTDTQYF. In nucleotides, the CDR3 is TGCGCCAGCAGCTTGGATGGGGGGTGGACAGATACGCAGTATTTT.

This rearrangement joins TRBV11-2 to TRBJ2-7, with TRBD2 identical over 7 bases. V dropped 5 bases and J dropped 4; count of bases not matched to a gene: 11. Germline loops: CDR1 SGHAT, CDR2 FQNNGV. There are 15 residues in the CDR3. The DNA for the CDR3 is TGTGCCAGCAGCACCTGGCGGGAGAAAGTGTACGAGCAGTACTTC. It encodes CASSTWREKVYEQYF.

The genes are TRBV6-1 and TRBJ2-7; tentative D call: TRBD2 (6 bases). CDR1 is MNHNS and CDR2 is SASEGT in the germline V gene. This CDR3 region has 12 residues. V was clipped by 10 bases and J by 7 bases, with 17 bases between them. The CDR3 spells CATTPGVTEQYF. The CDR3 bases are TGTGCCACCACTCCGGGGGTTACGGAGCAGTACTTC.

V gene TRBV2 combines with J gene TRBJ2-1; maybe TRBD2 (6 bases). V dropped 4 bases and J dropped 10 bases, with 11 bases sitting between them. Per germline, CDR1 SNHLY and CDR2 FYNNEI. The CDR3 covers 12 residues. Here the CDR3 reads CASSVRLGEQFF. Written as DNA, the CDR3 is TGTGCCAGCAGTGTAAGACTAGGGGAGCAGTTCTTC.

The genes are TRBV28 and TRBJ1-2; D call uncertain. V was pared by 5 bases and J by 8 bases, with 15 bases between. Germline lookup yields CDR1 MDHEN and CDR2 SYDVKM. The CDR3 extends over 13 amino acids. The CDR3 DNA is TGTGCCAGCAGTGCCGAGTCGCCTAGGGGCTACACCTTC. It encodes CASSAESPRGYTF.

The chain carries TRBV6-5 and TRBJ2-2, with D hard to call. V was clipped by 2 bases and J by 7 bases, with 5 bases between them. This CDR3 spans 12 amino acids. Germline values: CDR1 MNHEY, CDR2 SVGAGI. Written as DNA, the CDR3 is TGTGCCAGCAGTTACATTATCGGGGAGCTGTTTTTT. Its translation is CASSYIIGELFF.

V usage is TRBV5-4 and J usage is TRBJ2-1, with D maybe TRBD1 (6 bases). Between the trimmed V and J ends, which lost 0 bases and 8 bases, there was a span of 15 bases. This CDR3 region has 15 residues. Germline lookup yields CDR1 SGHNT and CDR2 YYREEE (reference sequence). CDR3 nucleotide sequence: TGTGCCAGCAGCTTGGCGGGCTTAGGGGGTGATGAGCAGTTCTTC. Its translation is CASSLAGLGGDEQFF.

V gene TRBV5-1 combines with J gene TRBJ2-5; 8 positions match TRBD1. This CDR3 region has 14 residues. J lost 7 bases, V lost 4 bases, and 9 bases had no gene match. In germline, CDR1 is SGHRS, CDR2 YFSETQ. As DNA, the CDR3 is TGCGCCAGCAGCCTGACAGGGGACATGGGGACCCAGTACTTC. Its protein is CASSLTGDMGTQYF.

The J gene is TRBJ2-5, the V gene TRBV5-1; 8 nucleotides line up with TRBD1. Trimming removed 2 bases from V and 4 bases from J; junction bases left unmatched: 1. Germline-derived CDR1 and CDR2 are SGHRS and YFSETQ. This CDR3 region has 13 residues. In nucleotides, the CDR3 is TGCGCCAGCAGCTTAGACAGGGGAGAGACCCAGTACTTC. It encodes CASSLDRGETQYF.